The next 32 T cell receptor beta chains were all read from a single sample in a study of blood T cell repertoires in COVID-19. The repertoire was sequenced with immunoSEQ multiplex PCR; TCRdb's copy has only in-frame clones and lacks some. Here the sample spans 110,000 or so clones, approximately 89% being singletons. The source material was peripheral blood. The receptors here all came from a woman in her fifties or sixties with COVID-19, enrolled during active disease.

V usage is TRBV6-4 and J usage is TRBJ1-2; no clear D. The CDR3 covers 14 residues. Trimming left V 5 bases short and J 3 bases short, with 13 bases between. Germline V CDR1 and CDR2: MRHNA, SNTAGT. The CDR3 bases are TGTGCCAGCAGTCCGAGTATCCTCGACTATGGCTACACCTTC. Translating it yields CASSPSILDYGYTF.

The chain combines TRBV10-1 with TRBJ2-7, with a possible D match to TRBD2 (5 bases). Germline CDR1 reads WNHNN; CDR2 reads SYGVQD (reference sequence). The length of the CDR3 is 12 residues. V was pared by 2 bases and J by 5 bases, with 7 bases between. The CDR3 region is CASSEGGNEQYF. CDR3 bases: TGCGCCAGCAGTGAGGGAGGCAACGAGCAGTACTTC.

The CDR3 region has the DNA TGTGCCAGCAGCCACAGGGAATCGGGGAACACTGAAGCTTTCTTT. It translates to CASSHRESGNTEAFF. The gene calls are TRBV7-9 and TRBJ1-1; perhaps TRBD1 as D (6 bases). Per germline, CDR1 SEHNR and CDR2 FQNEAQ (reference sequence). With 5 bases removed from V and 1 base from J, the gap between germline ends came to 14 bases. The CDR3 runs 15 residues.

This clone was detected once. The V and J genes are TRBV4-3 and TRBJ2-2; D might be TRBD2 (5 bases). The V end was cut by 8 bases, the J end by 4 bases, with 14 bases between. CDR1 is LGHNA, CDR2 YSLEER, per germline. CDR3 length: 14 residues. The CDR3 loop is CASRATSLTGELFF. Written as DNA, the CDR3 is TGCGCCAGCCGAGCCACTAGTCTCACCGGGGAGCTGTTTTTT.

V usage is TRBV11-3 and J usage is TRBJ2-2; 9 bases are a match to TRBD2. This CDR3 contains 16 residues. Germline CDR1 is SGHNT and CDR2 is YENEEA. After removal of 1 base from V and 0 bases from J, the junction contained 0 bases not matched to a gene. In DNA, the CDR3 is TGTGCCAGCAGCTTAGGGACTAGCGCGAACACCGGGGAGCTGTTTTTT. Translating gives CASSLGTSANTGELFF.

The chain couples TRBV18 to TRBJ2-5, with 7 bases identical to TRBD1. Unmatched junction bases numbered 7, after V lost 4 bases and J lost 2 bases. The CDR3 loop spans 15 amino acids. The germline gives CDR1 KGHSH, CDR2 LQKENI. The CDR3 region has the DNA TGTGCCAGCTCACGGTTAACAGGGGAACAAGAGACCCAGTACTTC. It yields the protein CASSRLTGEQETQYF.

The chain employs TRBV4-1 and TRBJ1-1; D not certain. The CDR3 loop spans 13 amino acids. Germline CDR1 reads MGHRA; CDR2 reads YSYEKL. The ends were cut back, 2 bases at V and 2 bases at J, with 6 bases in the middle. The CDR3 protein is CASSQTDNTEAFF. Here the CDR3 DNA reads TGCGCCAGCAGCCAAACAGACAACACTGAAGCTTTCTTT.

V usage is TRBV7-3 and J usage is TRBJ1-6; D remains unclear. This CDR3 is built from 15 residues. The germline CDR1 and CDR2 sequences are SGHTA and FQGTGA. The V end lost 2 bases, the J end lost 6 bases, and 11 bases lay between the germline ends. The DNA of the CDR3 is TGTGCCAGCAGCTTATATGAACTCTCTAATTCACCCCTCCACTTT. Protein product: CASSLYELSNSPLHF.

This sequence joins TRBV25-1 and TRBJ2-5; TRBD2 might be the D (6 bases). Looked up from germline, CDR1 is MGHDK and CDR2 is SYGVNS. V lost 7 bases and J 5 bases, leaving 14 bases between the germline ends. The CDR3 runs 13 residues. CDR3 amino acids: CASIGGAGETQYF. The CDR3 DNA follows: TGTGCCAGCATCGGAGGGGCGGGGGAGACCCAGTACTTC.

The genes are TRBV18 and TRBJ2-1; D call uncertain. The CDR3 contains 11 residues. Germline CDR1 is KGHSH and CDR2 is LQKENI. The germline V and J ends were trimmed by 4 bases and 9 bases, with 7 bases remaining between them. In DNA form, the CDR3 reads TGTGCCAGCTCACTCGTATTTGAGCAGTTCTTC. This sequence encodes CASSLVFEQFF.

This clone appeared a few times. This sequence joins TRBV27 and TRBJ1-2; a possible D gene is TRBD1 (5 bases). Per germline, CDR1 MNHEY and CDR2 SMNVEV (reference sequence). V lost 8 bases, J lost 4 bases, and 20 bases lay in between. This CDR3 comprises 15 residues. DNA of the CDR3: TGTGCCAGCCGGCAAACAGACTGGAGGGGCTATGGCTACACCTTC. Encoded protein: CASRQTDWRGYGYTF.

The CDR3 region is CASSLVPGVIEKLFF. In DNA, the CDR3 is TGCGCCAGCAGCTTGGTGCCAGGGGTTATCGAAAAACTGTTTTTT. The rearrangement joins TRBV5-1 to TRBJ1-4, with a possible D match to TRBD1 (6 bases). V lost 0 bases, J lost 8 bases, and 14 bases lay in between. The CDR3 is 15 residues long. The germline V gene encodes CDR1 SGHRS and CDR2 YFSETQ.

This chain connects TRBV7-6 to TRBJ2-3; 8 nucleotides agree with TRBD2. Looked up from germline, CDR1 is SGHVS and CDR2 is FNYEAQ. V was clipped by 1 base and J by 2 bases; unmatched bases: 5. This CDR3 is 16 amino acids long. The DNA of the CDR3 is TGTGCCAGCAGCTTAGATGGTAGCGGGACCACAGATACGCAGTATTTT. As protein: CASSLDGSGTTDTQYF. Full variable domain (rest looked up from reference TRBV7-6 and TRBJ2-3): GAGVSQSPRYKVTKRGQDVALRCDPISGHVSLYWYRQALGQGPEFLTYFNYEAQQDKSGLPNDRFSAERPEGSISTLTIQRTEQRDSAMYRCASSLDGSGTTDTQYFGPGTRLTVL.

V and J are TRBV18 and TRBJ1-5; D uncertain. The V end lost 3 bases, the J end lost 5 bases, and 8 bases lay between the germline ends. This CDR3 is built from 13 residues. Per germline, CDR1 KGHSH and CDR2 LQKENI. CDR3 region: CASSPGSDQPQHF. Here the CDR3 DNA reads TGTGCCAGCTCACCCGGCAGCGATCAGCCCCAGCATTTT.

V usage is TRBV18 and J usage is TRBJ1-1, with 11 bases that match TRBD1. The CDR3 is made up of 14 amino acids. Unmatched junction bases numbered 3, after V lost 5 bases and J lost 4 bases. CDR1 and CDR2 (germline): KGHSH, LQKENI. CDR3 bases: TGTGCCAGCTCAGGTGGACAGGGGGCCACTGAAGCTTTCTTT. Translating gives CASSGGQGATEAFF.

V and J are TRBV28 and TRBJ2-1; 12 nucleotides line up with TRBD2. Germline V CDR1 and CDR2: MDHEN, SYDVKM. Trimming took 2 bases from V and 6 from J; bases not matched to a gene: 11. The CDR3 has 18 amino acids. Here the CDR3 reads CASSLITSGGLWGNEQFF. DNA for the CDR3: TGTGCCAGCAGTTTAATAACTAGCGGGGGGCTATGGGGCAATGAGCAGTTCTTC.

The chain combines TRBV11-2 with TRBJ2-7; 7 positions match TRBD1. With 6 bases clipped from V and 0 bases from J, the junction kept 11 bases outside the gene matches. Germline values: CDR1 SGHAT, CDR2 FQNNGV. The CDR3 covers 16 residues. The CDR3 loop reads CASSPRGGQSSYEQYF. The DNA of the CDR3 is TGTGCCAGCAGTCCTAGAGGGGGACAGAGCTCCTACGAGCAGTACTTC.

CDR3 in amino acids: CSVAGRDLHQYGYTF. The CDR3 region has the DNA TGCAGCGTTGCGGGTAGAGATCTGCACCAATATGGCTACACCTTC. The chain is built from TRBV29-1 and TRBJ1-2; D is unresolved. V shed 4 bases and J shed 5 bases, with 20 bases lying between them. Germline assignment: CDR1 SQVTM and CDR2 ANQGSEA. The CDR3 sequence is 15 residues long.

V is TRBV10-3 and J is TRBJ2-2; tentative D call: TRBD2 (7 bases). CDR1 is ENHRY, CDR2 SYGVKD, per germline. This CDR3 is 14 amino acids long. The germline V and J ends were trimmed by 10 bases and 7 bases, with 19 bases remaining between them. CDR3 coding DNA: TGTGCCACCTCGGCGGGGGCCCGTCTCGGGGAGCTGTTTTTT. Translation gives CATSAGARLGELFF.

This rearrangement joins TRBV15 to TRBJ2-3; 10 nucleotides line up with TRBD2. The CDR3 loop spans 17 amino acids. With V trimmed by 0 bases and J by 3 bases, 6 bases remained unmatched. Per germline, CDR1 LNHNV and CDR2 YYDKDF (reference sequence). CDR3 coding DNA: TGTGCCACCAGCAGAGATCTTACTAGCGGGGTAACAGATACGCAGTATTTT. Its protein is CATSRDLTSGVTDTQYF.

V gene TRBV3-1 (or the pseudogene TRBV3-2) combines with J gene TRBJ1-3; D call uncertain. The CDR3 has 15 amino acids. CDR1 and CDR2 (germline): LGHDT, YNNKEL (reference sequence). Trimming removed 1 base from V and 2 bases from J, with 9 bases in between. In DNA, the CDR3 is TGTGCCAGCAGCCAAGGACAAAGCCCTGGAAACACCATATATTTT. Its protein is CASSQGQSPGNTIYF.

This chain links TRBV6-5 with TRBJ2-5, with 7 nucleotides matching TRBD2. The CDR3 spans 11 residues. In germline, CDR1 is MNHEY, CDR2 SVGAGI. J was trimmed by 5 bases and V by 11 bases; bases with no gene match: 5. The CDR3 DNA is TGTGCCGGGAGGGTATGGGAGACCCAGTACTTC. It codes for CAGRVWETQYF.

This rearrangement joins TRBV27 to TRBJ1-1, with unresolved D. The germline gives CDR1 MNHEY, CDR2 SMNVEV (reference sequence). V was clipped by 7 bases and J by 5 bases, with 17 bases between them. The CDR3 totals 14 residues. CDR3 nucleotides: TGTGCCAGCAACCTCCTTGGAGGAGGAACTGAAGCTTTCTTT. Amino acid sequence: CASNLLGGGTEAFF.

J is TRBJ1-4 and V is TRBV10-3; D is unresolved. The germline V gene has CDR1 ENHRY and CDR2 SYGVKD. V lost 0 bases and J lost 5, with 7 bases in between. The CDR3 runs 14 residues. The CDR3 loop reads CAISESGGNEKLFF. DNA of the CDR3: TGTGCCATCAGTGAGTCGGGAGGGAATGAAAAACTGTTTTTT.

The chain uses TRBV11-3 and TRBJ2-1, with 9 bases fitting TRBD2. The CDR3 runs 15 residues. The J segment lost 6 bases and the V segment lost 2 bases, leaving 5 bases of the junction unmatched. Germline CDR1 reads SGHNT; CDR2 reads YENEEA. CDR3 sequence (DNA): TGTGCCAGCAGCTTATCTAGCGGGGACTTCAATGAGCAGTTCTTC. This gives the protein CASSLSSGDFNEQFF. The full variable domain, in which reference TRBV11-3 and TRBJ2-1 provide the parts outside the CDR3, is EAGVVQSPRYKIIEKKQPVAFWCNPISGHNTLYWYLQNLGQGPELLIRYENEEAVDDSQLPKDRFSAERLKGVDSTLKIQPAELGDSAVYLCASSLSSGDFNEQFFGPGTRLTVL.

CDR3 region: CASSSHLGLGRGEQYF. CDR3 nucleotide sequence: TGCGCCAGCAGCTCCCACCTGGGACTGGGCAGAGGCGAGCAGTACTTC. The chain couples TRBV5-1 to TRBJ2-7; tentatively, D is TRBD2 (6 bases). V lost 3 bases and J 6 bases, leaving 22 bases between the germline ends. The CDR3 length is 16 residues. The V gene's germline CDR1 is SGHRS and CDR2 YFSETQ.

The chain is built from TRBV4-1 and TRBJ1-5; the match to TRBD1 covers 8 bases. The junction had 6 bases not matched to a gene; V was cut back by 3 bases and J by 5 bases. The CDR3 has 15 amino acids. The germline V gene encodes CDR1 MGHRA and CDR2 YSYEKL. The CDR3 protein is CASSQGSTGDQPQHF. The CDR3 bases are TGCGCCAGCAGCCAGGGATCGACAGGGGATCAGCCCCAGCATTTT.

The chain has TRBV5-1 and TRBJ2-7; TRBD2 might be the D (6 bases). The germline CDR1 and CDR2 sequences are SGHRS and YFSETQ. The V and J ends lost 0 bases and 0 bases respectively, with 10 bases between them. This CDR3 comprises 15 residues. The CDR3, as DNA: TGCGCCAGCAGCTTGGAGGCGGGATCCTCCTACGAGCAGTACTTC. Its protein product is CASSLEAGSSYEQYF.

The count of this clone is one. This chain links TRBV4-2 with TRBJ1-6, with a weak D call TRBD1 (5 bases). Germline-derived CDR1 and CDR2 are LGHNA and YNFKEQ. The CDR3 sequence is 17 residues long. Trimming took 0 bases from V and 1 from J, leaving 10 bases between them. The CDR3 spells CASSQDGGGSYNSPLHF. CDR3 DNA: TGTGCCAGCAGCCAAGATGGGGGGGGATCCTATAATTCACCCCTCCACTTT.

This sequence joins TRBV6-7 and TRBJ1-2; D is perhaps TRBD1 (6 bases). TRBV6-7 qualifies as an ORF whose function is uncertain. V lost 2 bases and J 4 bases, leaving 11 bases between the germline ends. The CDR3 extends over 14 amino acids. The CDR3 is CASSYRLTGYGYTF. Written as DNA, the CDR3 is TGTGCCAGCAGTTACCGACTGACAGGCTATGGCTACACCTTC.

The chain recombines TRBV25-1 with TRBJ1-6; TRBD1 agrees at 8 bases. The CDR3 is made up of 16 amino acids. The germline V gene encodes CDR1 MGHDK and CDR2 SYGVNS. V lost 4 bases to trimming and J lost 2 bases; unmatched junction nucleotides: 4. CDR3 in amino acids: CASSAQTGAYNSPLHF. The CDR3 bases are TGTGCCAGCAGTGCACAGACAGGGGCCTATAATTCACCCCTCCACTTT.

The CDR3 is CATLDLRVGYGYTF. The CDR3 DNA reads TGTGCCACCTTAGACCTCAGAGTCGGGTATGGCTACACCTTC. V gene TRBV19 combines with J gene TRBJ1-2; no reliable D call. Per germline, CDR1 LNHDA and CDR2 SQIVND (reference sequence). The length of the CDR3 is 14 residues. V dropped 10 bases and J dropped 5 bases, with 20 bases sitting between them.